This T cell receptor (beta chain) was documented in a study of spatial heterogeneity in lung cancer. Trimming removed 4 bases at V and 3 bases at J, with 13 bases between. Germline CDR1 and CDR2: SGHRS and YFSETQ. The CDR3 has 15 residues. Time point given: sample taken at primary tumor resection. Unsorted samples of tumor, nontumor lung or frozen PBMC had their whole RNA sequenced. Many counts were recorded for this clonotype. Individual TCR cDNA molecules each bore their own unique molecular identifier. MiXCR, applied by TCRdb to the 5' RACE reads, yields one record per CDR3 protein. Of some 11,000 distinct CDR3 sequences listed, nearly 4% are singletons.

The chain links TRBV5-1 to TRBJ1-4, with D maybe TRBD1 (5 bases). The source was normal lung tissue next to the tumor, collected at surgery. This clonotype originated in a male donor with early-stage non-small cell lung cancer. CDR3 nucleotides: TGCGCCAGCAGCCCGGGGGGTAGTTCTAATGAAAAACTGTTTTTT. Amino acid sequence: CASSPGGSSNEKLFF.